A single sample is the source of the 21 T cell receptor beta chains below, sequenced in a study of T cell clonality in common variable immunodeficiency (dated by TCRdb to between 2014 and 2016). Overall study outcomes, separate from this receptor: CVID TCRbeta sequences reportedly showed fewer deletions and N-nucleotide insertions and lacked highly modified clones with 13 or more V deletions.

No antigen is known for these receptors. Libraries were made using the immunoSEQ multiplex PCR assay. Sourced from immuneACCESS, this table was stored by TCRdb with only in-frame sequences that have V and J called. A share of the clones is absent; for the studies checked, an unresolved V gene accounts for under half, and the remainder has no known explanation. The sample counts about 28,000 clones, each observed more than once. The ten largest clones represent about 3.3% of the sample. Sequenced material: peripheral blood mononuclear cells. The receptors come from a human donor with common variable immunodeficiency.

This clone was found many times. The CDR3 reads CASSLEARGETQYF. The CDR3 bases that were read are TGCGCCAGCAGCTTGGAGGCCAGGGGAGAGACC. V is TRBV5-1 and J is TRBJ2-5; possible D gene TRBD1, 6 bases. The read halts 3 residues ahead of the CDR3 end, with the missing end drawn from the germline J gene. Germline V lookup: CDR1 SGHRS, CDR2 YFSETQ. V dropped 0 bases and J dropped 4 bases, with 10 bases sitting between them. The CDR3 has 14 amino acids.

This clone came up many times. The sequence runs out 3 residues before the end of the CDR3; the remainder is reconstructed from the germline J gene. The genes are TRBV2 and TRBJ2-5, with D tentatively TRBD1 (6 bases). The germline CDR1 and CDR2 sequences are SNHLY and FYNNEI. Trimming pared 4 bases from V and 0 bases from J, leaving 9 bases between. CDR3 length: 14 residues. This CDR3 is CASSVGQYQETQYF. The CDR3 bases that were read are TGTGCCAGCAGTGTCGGACAGTACCAAGAGACC.

The table lists this clone with many counts. CDR3 DNA (partial): TGCAGTGCTAGAGACCCTACAGGGGTTGGAGAGACC. Protein: CSARDPTGVGET. The full CDR3 is CSARDPTGVGETQYF. The rearrangement joins TRBV20-1 to TRBJ2-5; 7 nucleotides align to TRBD1. The CDR3 end falls 3 residues outside the read, so it is completed with the germline J gene. Germline V lookup: CDR1 DFQATT, CDR2 SNEGSKA (reference sequence). The CDR3 has 15 residues. The J segment lost 4 bases and the V segment lost 0 bases, leaving 8 bases of the junction unmatched.

This clone was recorded many times. The read ends 3 residues shy of where the CDR3 ends; the end is completed using the germline J gene. The gene calls are TRBV5-4 and TRBJ2-5; 13 positions agree with TRBD2. The germline CDR1 and CDR2 sequences are SGHNT and YYREEE (reference sequence). The CDR3 length is 15 residues. Germline trimming cut 4 bases from V and 5 bases from J; bases unmatched to any gene: 5. This chain's CDR3 is CASSRTSGSSETQYF. Incomplete CDR3 DNA: TGTGCCAGCAGCCGGACTAGCGGGAGCTCGGAGACC.

This clone showed up many times. The CDR3 goes on 3 residues after the read ends, and that part is filled in from the germline J gene. The chain is built from TRBV5-5 and TRBJ2-1; D unresolved. The germline CDR1 and CDR2 sequences are SGHKS and YYEKEE (reference sequence). The length of the CDR3 is 15 residues. V lost 3 bases to trimming and J lost 6 bases, with 16 bases between them. The CDR3 bases that were read are TGTGCCAGCAGCTCGCGGCCAGCAACGGCCAATGAG. Residues: CASSSRPATANE. The full CDR3 is CASSSRPATANEQFF.

As concerns this clone: The CDR3 is cut off 3 residues early in the read; its end comes from the germline J gene. The chain has TRBV19 and TRBJ1-1; D is uncertain. The CDR3 length is 14 residues. Looked up from germline, CDR1 is LNHDA and CDR2 is SQIVND (reference sequence). V was trimmed by 7 bases and J by 0 bases, leaving 12 bases between them. The CDR3 region is CASKGQPLNTEAFF. Incomplete CDR3 DNA: TGTGCCAGTAAAGGGCAGCCTTTGAACACTGAA.

This clone was seen only a few times. The read terminates 3 residues before the CDR3 end, so the remaining end is supplied by the germline J gene. V usage is TRBV7-8 and J usage is TRBJ2-1; the match to TRBD2 covers 9 bases. Trimming removed 1 base from V and 4 bases from J; junction bases left unmatched: 5. Germline assignment: CDR1 SGHVS and CDR2 FQNEAQ. CDR3 length: 16 residues. The sequenced part of the CDR3 DNA is TGTGCCAGCAGCTTAGGGAGCGGGAGGTCATACAATGAG. Encoded protein: CASSLGSGRSYNE. The whole CDR3 protein reads CASSLGSGRSYNEQFF.

For this clone: The sequenced fragment ends 3 residues before the CDR3 boundary, so the rest is inferred from the germline J gene. The chain joins TRBV5-5 to TRBJ1-5; 9 bases line up with TRBD1. CDR3 length equals 14 residues. After removal of 3 bases from V and 4 bases from J, the junction contained 2 bases not matched to a gene. Germline V lookup: CDR1 SGHKS, CDR2 YYEKEE (reference sequence). CDR3: CASSWGQGNQPQHF. The CDR3 DNA, read in part, is TGTGCCAGCAGCTGGGGACAGGGAAATCAGCCC.

This clone is labeled medium-sized. The sequence runs out 3 residues before the end of the CDR3; the remainder is reconstructed from the germline J gene. The V gene is TRBV30, the J gene TRBJ1-1; a weak D match, TRBD1 (6 bases). The length of the CDR3 is 16 residues. Germline V gene lookup returns CDR1 GTSNPN and CDR2 SVGIG (reference sequence). V was shortened by 2 bases and J by 5 bases, with 21 bases between the two germline ends. The CDR3 DNA, read in part, is TGTGCCTGGAGTTATGGGGGGGCCCAGTCGGTTACTGAA. Translating it yields CAWSYGGAQSVTE. The CDR3 in full is CAWSYGGAQSVTEAFF. Full variable domain (remainder filled in from reference TRBV30 and TRBJ1-1): SQTIHQWPATLVQPVGSPLSLECTVEGTSNPNLYWYRQAAGRGLQLLFYSVGIGQISSEVPQNLSASRPQDRQFILSSKKLLLSDSGFYLCAWSYGGAQSVTEAFFGQGTRLTVV.

Many counts were recorded for this clone. The CDR3 is cut off 3 residues early in the read; its end comes from the germline J gene. This chain links TRBV11-2 with TRBJ2-7, with D possibly being TRBD1 (5 bases). With 5 bases removed from V and 3 bases from J, the gap between germline ends came to 11 bases. Germline V gene data show CDR1 as SGHAT and CDR2 as FQNNGV. The CDR3 is made up of 13 amino acids. CDR3 sequence reads: CASSRRQIYEQYF. Partial CDR3 DNA: TGTGCCAGCAGCCGACGACAGATCTACGAG.

This clone was recorded many times. Read sequence stops 3 residues before the CDR3 end, and the germline J gene provides the missing end. The genes are TRBV30 and TRBJ2-3; 8 positions match TRBD1. CDR1 is GTSNPN, CDR2 SVGIG, per germline (reference sequence). CDR3 size: 14 residues. Germline trimming cut 5 bases from V and 2 bases from J; bases unmatched to any gene: 6. CDR3 DNA, as far as it was read: TGTGCCTGGTATGACAGGGGAATCACAGATACG. Protein sequence: CAWYDRGITDT. The complete CDR3 protein is CAWYDRGITDTQYF.

Ten or more counts support this clone. The read is 3 residues too short to cover the CDR3 end, so that end is filled in from the germline J gene. This chain connects TRBV5-1 to TRBJ1-3, with 7 bases matching TRBD1. V was clipped by 4 bases and J by 1 base; unmatched bases: 5. Germline lookup yields CDR1 SGHRS and CDR2 YFSETQ. The CDR3 contains 15 residues. CDR3 bases read: TGCGCCAGCAGCCAAACGACAGGGTCTGGAAACACC. This gives the protein CASSQTTGSGNT. The full CDR3 reads CASSQTTGSGNTIYF.

This clone was detected ten times or more. The read finishes 3 residues shy of the CDR3 end, and the germline J gene is used to complete it. The V gene is TRBV19, the J gene TRBJ2-1; TRBD2 agrees at 7 bases. This CDR3 spans 15 amino acids. V lost 1 base and J lost 5; bases outside the gene matches: 5. Germline values: CDR1 LNHDA, CDR2 SQIVND (reference sequence). The CDR3 bases that were read are TGTGCCAGTAGTATAGGGCGGGAGCCCAACAATGAG. Its translation is CASSIGREPNNE. In full, the CDR3 reads CASSIGREPNNEQFF.

This clone was seen at least ten times. The CDR3 is cut off 3 residues early in the read; its end comes from the germline J gene. This chain links TRBV5-1 with TRBJ1-1; 12 bases fit TRBD1. V dropped 4 bases and J dropped 0; count of bases not matched to a gene: 7. CDR3 size: 17 residues. Germline loops: CDR1 SGHRS, CDR2 YFSETQ. CDR3 residues: CASSVGTGGPLNTEAFF. Partial CDR3 DNA: TGCGCCAGCAGCGTGGGGACAGGGGGCCCACTGAACACTGAA.

This clone was observed a handful of times. The CDR3 extends 3 residues past the end of the read, so its final part is completed from the germline J gene. This chain uses TRBV7-8 with TRBJ2-7; 9 bases fit TRBD2. After removal of 6 bases from V and 6 bases from J, the junction contained 12 bases not matched to a gene. CDR1 is SGHVS, CDR2 FQNEAQ, per germline. The CDR3 covers 15 residues. CDR3 amino acids: CASRLLGTSLSEQYF. The sequenced part of the CDR3 DNA is TGTGCCAGCAGACTTTTAGGGACTAGCCTTTCCGAG. The variable domain in full, with the rest retrieved from reference TRBV7-8 and TRBJ2-7, is GAGVSQSPRYKVAKRGQDVALRCDPISGHVSLFWYQQALGQGPEFLTYFQNEAQLDKSGLPSDRFFAERPEGSVSTLKIQRTQQEDSAVYLCASRLLGTSLSEQYFGPGTRLTVT.

This clone was seen at least ten times. The read comes to an end 3 residues before the CDR3 does, leaving the germline J gene to fill in the end. V and J are TRBV14 and TRBJ2-1; the D is unclear. V was trimmed by 4 bases and J by 7 bases, leaving 8 bases between them. The germline gives CDR1 SGHDN, CDR2 FVKESK. The CDR3 is made up of 12 amino acids. The CDR3 is CASSRLGNEQFF. Incomplete CDR3 DNA: TGTGCCAGCAGCCGCCTAGGAAATGAG. Supplemented by reference TRBV14 and TRBJ2-1, the full variable domain reads EAGVTQFPSHSVIEKGQTVTLRCDPISGHDNLYWYRRVMGKEIKFLLHFVKESKQDESGMPNNRFLAERTGGTYSTLKVQPAELEDSGVYFCASSRLGNEQFFGPGTRLTVL.

This clone is deemed medium-sized. Here the CDR3 reads CASSPRPGEVYTEAFF. The CDR3 bases that were read are TGTGCCAGCTCACCGCGCCCAGGGGAAGTTTACACTGAA. This chain joins TRBV18 and TRBJ1-1; tentatively, D is TRBD1 (6 bases). The CDR3 goes on 3 residues after the read ends, and that part is filled in from the germline J gene. The V end lost 3 bases, the J end lost 3 bases, and 17 bases lay between the germline ends. The CDR3 runs 16 residues. CDR1 and CDR2 (germline): KGHSH, LQKENI. Variable domain in full (rest from reference TRBV18 and TRBJ1-1): NAGVMQNPRHLVRRRGQEARLRCSPMKGHSHVYWYRQLPEEGLKFMVYLQKENIIDESGMPKERFSAEFPKEGPSILRIQQVVRGDSAAYFCASSPRPGEVYTEAFFGQGTRLTVV.

This clone showed up many times. The sequenced part of the CDR3 DNA is TGCGCCAGCAGCTTCCCACTAGCGGGAGGGACAGATACG. Its translation: CASSFPLAGGTDT. The CDR3 in its entirety is CASSFPLAGGTDTQYF. The J gene is TRBJ2-3, the V gene TRBV5-1; 13 nucleotides match TRBD2. The CDR3 end falls 3 residues outside the read, so it is completed with the germline J gene. The CDR3 is 16 amino acids. Trimming cost V 2 bases and J 3 bases; bases outside gene matches: 3. The germline V gene encodes CDR1 SGHRS and CDR2 YFSETQ. Together with reference TRBV5-1 and TRBJ2-3, the CDR3 gives the full variable domain: KAGVTQTPRYLIKTRGQQVTLSCSPISGHRSVSWYQQTPGQGLQFLFEYFSETQRNKGNFPGRFSGRQFSNSRSEMNVSTLELGDSALYLCASSFPLAGGTDTQYFGPGTRLTVL.

This clone was counted many times. Partial CDR3 DNA: TGTGCCAGCAGTTCCCCCGGACTTCAAGAGACC. It yields the protein CASSSPGLQET. The entire CDR3 protein reads CASSSPGLQETQYF. The chain employs TRBV28 and TRBJ2-5; possible D gene TRBD2, 5 bases. The read finishes 3 residues shy of the CDR3 end, and the germline J gene is used to complete it. The CDR3 runs 14 residues. Germline V gene lookup returns CDR1 MDHEN and CDR2 SYDVKM. Trimming removed 4 bases at V and 2 bases at J, with 11 bases between.

At least ten counts were recorded for this clone. The DNA ends 3 residues before the CDR3 does, and the rest of the CDR3 is filled in from the germline J gene. The chain recombines TRBV10-1 with TRBJ2-1, with D maybe TRBD2 (6 bases). V lost 8 bases, J lost 6 bases, and 17 bases lay in between. CDR3 size: 14 residues. CDR1 and CDR2 from the germline V gene are WNHNN and SYGVQD (reference sequence). The sequenced CDR3 bases are TGCGCCAGCTCGAGGGCTAGCGTCCTCAATGAG. This codes for CASSRASVLNE. The whole CDR3 is CASSRASVLNEQFF.

In this sample, this clone turned up many times. The read comes to an end 3 residues before the CDR3 does, leaving the germline J gene to fill in the end. The chain is built from TRBV28 and TRBJ1-5; 11 bases match TRBD1. The J segment lost 3 bases and the V segment lost 5 bases, leaving 9 bases of the junction unmatched. The CDR3 runs to 17 residues. Germline V CDR1 and CDR2: MDHEN, SYDVKM. The CDR3 DNA, read in part, is TGTGCCAGCAGTCGGACAGGGGGCATGCTACACAATCAGCCC. Amino acids: CASSRTGGMLHNQP. The entire CDR3 protein reads CASSRTGGMLHNQPQHF.